This record covers a single TCR beta chain. Deep-level running was used for the assay. The method was immunoSEQ multiplex PCR; TCRdb's version includes in-frame clones alone and lacks a portion of them. The table has about 2.1 million clones, approximately 94% seen once. This sample was included in a study of shared clonotypes between healthy human individuals. Whole-study context: Donors consisted of two women and three men between 18 and 49.

Terminally differentiated effector memory CD45RA+ cells were excluded from the naive CD8 cells, which were CD45RO-negative and positively selected for CCR7. CDR1 and CDR2 (germline): PRHDT, FYEKMQ (reference sequence). This CDR3 is 13 amino acids long. V was pared by 5 bases and J by 7 bases, with 14 bases between. The chain employs TRBV13 and TRBJ1-2; D ambiguous. The sample was naive CD8+ T cells from PBMCs. This TCR came from a young man in good health. Some clones in this sample may be carry-over from other donors' samples. The CDR3: CASSPPGSVGYTF. CDR3 nucleotide sequence: TGTGCCAGCAGCCCACCGGGGTCGGTTGGCTACACCTTC.